This paragraph covers one T cell receptor (beta chain) sequence. The sample is drawn from a study of T cell repertoires in cytomegalovirus infection. TCRdb itself ran the reads through MiXCR, one entry per CDR3 protein. Found here are 510,000 or so distinct CDR3 sequences, around a quarter of them singletons; the top ten hold under 15%. Germline V gene lookup returns CDR1 GTSNPN and CDR2 SVGIG (reference sequence). The length of the CDR3 is 15 residues. Trimming left V 8 bases short and J 7 bases short, with 24 bases between. The sequenced sample consisted of PBMCs. The rearrangement uses TRBV30 and TRBJ1-5; the D is unclear. This TCR came from a human donor in good health (CMV status not recorded). Some clones in this sample may be carry-over from other donors' samples. The CDR3 sequence: CATGKQGFWNQPQHF. In nucleotides, the CDR3 is TGTGCCACCGGGAAACAAGGTTTTTGGAACCAGCCCCAGCATTTT.